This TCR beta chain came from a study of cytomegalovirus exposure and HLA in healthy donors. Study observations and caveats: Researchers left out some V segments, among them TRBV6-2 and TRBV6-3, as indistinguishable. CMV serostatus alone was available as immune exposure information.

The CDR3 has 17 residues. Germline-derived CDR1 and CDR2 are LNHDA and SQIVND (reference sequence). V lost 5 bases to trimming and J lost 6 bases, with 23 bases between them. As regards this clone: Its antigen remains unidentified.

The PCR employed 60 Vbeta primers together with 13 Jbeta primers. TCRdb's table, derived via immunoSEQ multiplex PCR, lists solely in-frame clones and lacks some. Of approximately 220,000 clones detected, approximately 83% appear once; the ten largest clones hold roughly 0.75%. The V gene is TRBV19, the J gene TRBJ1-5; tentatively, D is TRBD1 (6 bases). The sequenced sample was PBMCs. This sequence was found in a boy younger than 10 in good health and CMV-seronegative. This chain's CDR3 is CASSPTQSQGSRQPQHF. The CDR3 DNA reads TGTGCCAGTAGTCCTACTCAATCACAGGGTTCGCGTCAGCCCCAGCATTTT.